The 30 T cell receptor beta chains reported below all come from one sample, sequenced in a study of cytomegalovirus exposure and HLA in healthy donors (TCRdb year 2017). Libraries were made using the immunoSEQ multiplex PCR assay. TCRdb provides this immuneACCESS table in a form limited to in-frame rearrangements. Some clones are lacking; in checked studies, under half of them reflect an unresolved V gene, and why the rest are absent is not known. The sample table contains roughly 52,000 clones; only one count was recorded for around 90% of them. Of the sample, 2.5% to 3.5% is held by the ten largest clones. Sequenced material: PBMCs. The receptors derive from a man younger than 30 in good health and CMV-seronegative.

V usage is TRBV5-4 and J usage is TRBJ2-3; 10 nucleotides match TRBD2. V lost 4 bases to trimming and J lost 6 bases; unmatched junction nucleotides: 8. This CDR3 spans 15 amino acids. Germline V gene data show CDR1 as SGHNT and CDR2 as YYREEE (reference sequence). In nucleotides, the CDR3 is TGTGCCAGCAGCCCGACTAGCGGGCGAGTGGATACGCAGTATTTT. It specifies CASSPTSGRVDTQYF.

The chain is built from TRBV19 and TRBJ1-5, with 7 positions matching TRBD1. In germline, CDR1 is LNHDA, CDR2 SQIVND (reference sequence). Trimming removed 6 bases from V and 1 base from J; junction bases left unmatched: 12. CDR3 length: 17 residues. The CDR3, as DNA: TGTGCCAGTAGCTCTATTGGGCAGGGGGGAAGCAATCAGCCCCAGCATTTT. As protein: CASSSIGQGGSNQPQHF.

The chain links TRBV4-1 to TRBJ2-7; no definite D call. Germline loops: CDR1 MGHRA, CDR2 YSYEKL. The CDR3 is made up of 15 amino acids. Trimming pared 0 bases from V and 2 bases from J, leaving 11 bases between. Here the CDR3 DNA reads TGCGCCAGCAGCCAAGAAAGAAACTTCGCCTACGAGCAGTACTTC. It translates to CASSQERNFAYEQYF.

The rearrangement uses TRBV4-2 and TRBJ1-5; TRBD1 is a possible D gene (5 bases). Between the trimmed V and J ends, which lost 4 bases and 6 bases, there was a span of 16 bases. The CDR3 is 15 amino acids. CDR1 LGHNA and CDR2 YNFKEQ come from the germline V gene. The CDR3 loop is CASSLRTTSLQPQHF. The CDR3 coding sequence is TGTGCCAGCAGCCTCAGGACAACGAGCCTTCAGCCCCAGCATTTT.

CDR3 bases: TGTGCCAGCAGGGGAGAGGGCCGGATCACCGGGGAGCTGTTTTTT. This encodes CASRGEGRITGELFF. This chain links TRBV27 with TRBJ2-2; D is perhaps TRBD2 (5 bases). CDR1 MNHEY and CDR2 SMNVEV come from the germline V gene (reference sequence). The CDR3 is 15 residues long. V was clipped by 6 bases and J by 4 bases, with 15 bases between them.

This clone has only a few counts. The chain recombines TRBV6-5 with TRBJ2-7; maybe TRBD2 (6 bases). Germline CDR1 is MNHEY and CDR2 is SVGAGI. This CDR3 spans 15 amino acids. Trimming pared 5 bases from V and 2 bases from J, leaving 16 bases between. CDR3 sequence reads: CASSRVFGGTYEQYF. The DNA for the CDR3 is TGTGCCAGCAGTCGTGTCTTTGGGGGGACCTACGAGCAGTACTTC.

This clone was seen a few times. Within the sample, other DNA sequences also encode this same CDR3. The chain joins TRBV6-4 to TRBJ2-3, with 10 bases aligning to TRBD1. Germline CDR1 is MRHNA and CDR2 is SNTAGT. The CDR3 is 15 residues long. V was clipped by 2 bases and J by 1 base; unmatched bases: 0. The CDR3 reads CASSDGTGGTDTQYF. The CDR3 nucleotides read TGTGCCAGCAGTGACGGGACAGGGGGCACAGATACGCAGTATTTT.

The chain recombines TRBV28 with TRBJ1-5; D unresolved. The length of the CDR3 is 15 residues. Germline-derived CDR1 and CDR2 are MDHEN and SYDVKM. The ends were cut back, 4 bases at V and 7 bases at J, with 17 bases in the middle. The CDR3 region has the DNA TGTGCCAGCAGTTCCTACCGTCGCCGGGTCCAGCCCCAGCATTTT. It yields the protein CASSSYRRRVQPQHF.

This chain uses TRBV6-6 with TRBJ1-5; the D is unclear. The CDR3 totals 15 residues. Between the trimmed V and J ends, which lost 0 bases and 1 base, there was a span of 7 bases. Per the germline V gene, CDR1 is MNHNY and CDR2 is SVGAGI (reference sequence). CDR3 in amino acids: CASSYSGRSNQPQHF. For the CDR3, the DNA is TGTGCCAGCAGTTACTCGGGCAGGAGCAATCAGCCCCAGCATTTT.

This chain joins TRBV6-4 and TRBJ2-3; TRBD1 is a possible D gene (6 bases). V was pared by 2 bases and J by 4 bases, with 10 bases between. This CDR3 contains 14 residues. CDR1 MRHNA and CDR2 SNTAGT come from the germline V gene. The chain's CDR3 is CASSDGRGADTQYF. The CDR3 coding sequence is TGTGCCAGCAGTGACGGCAGGGGAGCAGATACGCAGTATTTT.

The V call is TRBV6-5, the J call TRBJ1-3, with D hard to call. The V end lost 2 bases, the J end lost 3 bases, and 5 bases lay between the germline ends. This CDR3 contains 13 residues. Germline-derived CDR1 and CDR2 are MNHEY and SVGAGI. For the CDR3, the DNA is TGTGCCAGCAGTTACCGGAGTGGAAACACCATATATTTT. Its protein product is CASSYRSGNTIYF.

This clone was seen just once. This chain joins TRBV28 and TRBJ2-1, with a possible D match to TRBD2 (6 bases). CDR1 is MDHEN, CDR2 SYDVKM, per germline. V was trimmed by 8 bases and J by 9 bases, leaving 17 bases between them. This CDR3 comprises 13 residues. This chain's CDR3 is CASRLVGGVEQFF. CDR3 coding DNA: TGTGCCAGCCGATTAGTGGGAGGCGTTGAGCAGTTCTTC. Looking up the rest from reference TRBV28 and TRBJ2-1 gives the full variable domain: DVKVTQSSRYLVKRTGEKVFLECVQDMDHENMFWYRQDPGLGLRLIYFSYDVKMKEKGDIPEGYSVSREKKERFSLILESASTNQTSMYLCASRLVGGVEQFFGPGTRLTVL.

The chain uses TRBV7-9 and TRBJ1-1; 7 bases are shared with TRBD1. The CDR3 has 16 residues. The V gene's germline CDR1 is SEHNR and CDR2 FQNEAQ (reference sequence). Unmatched junction bases numbered 10, after V lost 5 bases and J lost 1 base. The CDR3 protein is CASSPLQGTWNTEAFF. In DNA, the CDR3 is TGTGCCAGCAGCCCCCTACAGGGGACGTGGAACACTGAAGCTTTCTTT.

The sample holds one count of this clone. This chain's CDR3 is CASSKETGEETQYF. Here the CDR3 DNA reads TGTGCCAGCAGCAAGGAGACAGGGGAAGAGACCCAGTACTTC. The gene calls are TRBV7-9 and TRBJ2-5; TRBD1 matches at 8 bases. There are 14 residues in the CDR3. With 5 bases clipped from V and 3 bases from J, the junction kept 5 bases outside the gene matches. The germline CDR1 and CDR2 sequences are SEHNR and FQNEAQ (reference sequence).

The V call is TRBV15, the J call TRBJ2-7, with D tentatively TRBD2 (6 bases). The CDR3 is made up of 15 amino acids. Germline loops: CDR1 LNHNV, CDR2 YYDKDF (reference sequence). V was cut by 2 bases and J by 1 base, with 12 bases left in between. As DNA, the CDR3 is TGTGCCACCAGCAGACAGGGCGGGATTTCCTACGAGCAGTACTTC. This codes for CATSRQGGISYEQYF.

The gene calls are TRBV6-1 and TRBJ1-5; D gene unclear. Deletions cut 0 bases from V and 0 bases from J, with 9 bases between. This CDR3 has 16 amino acids. Germline V CDR1 and CDR2: MNHNS, SASEGT. In DNA, the CDR3 is TGTGCCAGCAGTGAAGCGTCCGTTCTTAGCAATCAGCCCCAGCATTTT. This codes for CASSEASVLSNQPQHF.

The V call is TRBV19, the J call TRBJ1-2, with TRBD1 identical over 12 bases. This CDR3 has 14 amino acids. Germline V gives CDR1 LNHDA, CDR2 SQIVND (reference sequence). The trim removed 8 bases at V and 8 bases at J, leaving 9 bases unmatched. CDR3: CASQQRDRGRGYTF. The CDR3 nucleotides are TGTGCCAGTCAACAAAGGGACAGGGGGCGCGGCTACACCTTC. Full variable domain (missing parts from reference TRBV19 and TRBJ1-2): DGGITQSPKYLFRKEGQNVTLSCEQNLNHDAMYWYRQDPGQGLRLIYYSQIVNDFQKGDIAEGYSVSREKKESFPLTVTSAQKNPTAFYLCASQQRDRGRGYTFGSGTRLTVV.

The chain recombines TRBV28 with TRBJ2-7; TRBD2 might be the D (5 bases). CDR1 is MDHEN, CDR2 SYDVKM, per germline. The CDR3 sequence is 14 residues long. V lost 6 bases to trimming and J lost 4 bases, with 16 bases between them. The CDR3 loop reads CASSPVLRGYEQYF. In nucleotides, the CDR3 is TGTGCCAGCAGCCCGGTCCTCCGGGGTTACGAGCAGTACTTC.

In its sample, this clone was seen once. The chain joins TRBV6-5 to TRBJ1-2; 7 bases align to TRBD1. Losses at the gene ends were 0 bases for V and 6 bases for J; bases not matched to a gene: 7. This CDR3 comprises 15 residues. Germline CDR1 MNHEY, CDR2 SVGAGI. This CDR3 reads CASSYSTGNRDGYTF. CDR3 sequence (DNA): TGTGCCAGCAGTTACTCGACAGGGAATCGCGATGGCTACACCTTC.

The chain links TRBV6-5 to TRBJ2-5; a possible D gene is TRBD1 (5 bases). This CDR3 has 14 amino acids. V was shortened by 0 bases and J by 5 bases, with 10 bases between the two germline ends. The germline CDR1 and CDR2 sequences are MNHEY and SVGAGI. The CDR3 DNA sequence: TGTGCCAGCAGTTACTCGGCAGGGCCGGAGACCCAGTACTTC. Encoded protein: CASSYSAGPETQYF.

V usage is TRBV16 and J usage is TRBJ1-5; no firm D call. This CDR3 comprises 17 residues. V was shortened by 3 bases and J by 5 bases, with 20 bases between the two germline ends. CDR1 is KGHSY, CDR2 FQNENV, per germline. The chain's CDR3 is CASSHLGRGPEDQPQHF. CDR3 DNA sequence: TGTGCCAGCAGCCACCTCGGACGGGGTCCGGAAGATCAGCCCCAGCATTTT.

The DNA for the CDR3 is TGTGCCAGCAGCCGAGCCGACGGGTTGAACACCGGGGAGCTGTTTTTT. Amino acid sequence: CASSRADGLNTGELFF. The chain has TRBV14 and TRBJ2-2; D remains unclear. In germline, CDR1 is SGHDN, CDR2 FVKESK. This CDR3 contains 16 residues. V was clipped by 4 bases and J by 1 base, with 13 bases between them.

CDR3 DNA sequence: TGTGCCAGCAGTGTTTCCACTAGCGGCCTCACAGATACGCAGTATTTT. Translated, it gives CASSVSTSGLTDTQYF. The chain has TRBV6-1 and TRBJ2-3, with TRBD2 matching 8 bases. The CDR3 contains 16 residues. Germline V lookup: CDR1 MNHNS, CDR2 SASEGT. The ends lost 4 bases at V and 2 bases at J; junction bases unmatched: 8.

The chain links TRBV27 to TRBJ1-2, with a weak D call TRBD1 (5 bases). The CDR3 consists of 15 residues. V was pared by 2 bases and J by 8 bases, with 18 bases between. The germline V gene encodes CDR1 MNHEY and CDR2 SMNVEV (reference sequence). CDR3 protein: CASSLQGQGMGGYTF. The CDR3 DNA reads TGTGCCAGCAGTTTACAAGGTCAGGGCATGGGGGGCTACACCTTC.

This chain connects TRBV7-2 to TRBJ2-1; 8 nucleotides match TRBD2. V shed 5 bases, J shed 10 bases, and the junction held 13 bases outside the gene matches. CDR3 length: 15 residues. Germline values: CDR1 SGHTA, CDR2 FQGNSA. The DNA of the CDR3 is TGTGCCAGCAGCCCCCCGGGACTAGGCCTAGGGGAGCAGTTCTTC. This sequence encodes CASSPPGLGLGEQFF.

The V and J genes are TRBV4-1 and TRBJ2-7; D might be TRBD2 (6 bases). The CDR3 totals 12 residues. Looked up from germline, CDR1 is MGHRA and CDR2 is YSYEKL. With 1 base removed from V and 9 bases from J, the gap between germline ends came to 10 bases. In DNA, the CDR3 is TGCGCCAGCAGCCAAGGGGGGGTAGGGCAGTACTTC. This sequence encodes CASSQGGVGQYF.

The genes are TRBV7-2 and TRBJ2-5, with 10 bases fitting TRBD2. CDR3 size: 14 residues. V was pared by 5 bases and J by 7 bases, with 7 bases of the junction left unmatched. Germline CDR1 and CDR2: SGHTA and FQGNSA. The CDR3 DNA reads TGTGCCAGCAGCCGAGCGGGAGGGCCCGGGACCCAGTACTTC. It specifies CASSRAGGPGTQYF. The variable domain in full, with the rest retrieved from reference TRBV7-2 and TRBJ2-5, is GAGVSQSPSNKVTEKGKDVELRCDPISGHTALYWYRQSLGQGLEFLIYFQGNSAPDKSGLPSDRFSAERTGGSVSTLTIQRTQQEDSAVYLCASSRAGGPGTQYFGPGTRLLVL.

The V and J genes are TRBV2 and TRBJ2-5; the match to TRBD1 covers 9 bases. CDR3 length: 15 amino acids. Trimming removed 8 bases from V and 1 base from J; junction bases left unmatched: 8. Looked up from germline, CDR1 is SNHLY and CDR2 is FYNNEI. The CDR3 spells CASRDRVTGQETQYF. CDR3 sequence (DNA): TGTGCCAGCCGGGACAGGGTAACGGGCCAAGAGACCCAGTACTTC.

This clone was seen once. V is TRBV19 and J is TRBJ2-7, with no clear D. CDR1 is LNHDA, CDR2 SQIVND, per germline (reference sequence). V lost 1 base to trimming and J lost 0 bases, with 7 bases between them. The CDR3 is made up of 14 amino acids. This chain's CDR3 is CASSIAAGSYEQYF. CDR3 bases: TGTGCCAGTAGTATAGCTGCAGGCTCCTACGAGCAGTACTTC.

The chain recombines TRBV29-1 with TRBJ2-3; D remains ambiguous. The germline V and J ends were trimmed by 0 bases and 0 bases, with 13 bases remaining between them. The CDR3 loop spans 16 amino acids. Per the germline V gene, CDR1 is SQVTM and CDR2 is ANQGSEA. The CDR3 sequence: CSVEEGGRPSTDTQYF. DNA of the CDR3: TGCAGCGTTGAAGAGGGTGGGCGACCTAGCACAGATACGCAGTATTTT.